Below, one T cell receptor (beta chain) is given with its context. Its antigen is currently unknown. This CDR3 contains 13 residues. The germline V gene has CDR1 GTSNPN and CDR2 SVGIG (reference sequence). V was trimmed by 3 bases and J by 10 bases, leaving 13 bases between them. Expressed TCRB transcripts were sequenced after all isolated RNA was converted to cDNA. The protocol was immunoSEQ multiplex PCR, while the TCRdb copy is restricted to in-frame clones and leaves out a portion. Of 150,000 to 200,000 clones listed, roughly 60% are singletons. The source of the sample is a study of beta chain features in type 1 diabetes. Overall study results and limits: Sequencing of cDNA might inflate the share of cells that strongly express TCR. When Type 1 diabetes patients were examined, their TCRB CDR3s proved moderately but significantly shorter in all four CD4+ subsets. Within patients, naive, central memory and Treg TCRB repertoires seemed more similar than within healthy donors.

Sequenced: naive CD4+ T cells from blood. V and J are TRBV30 and TRBJ1-6; possible D gene TRBD1, 5 bases. This sequence originates from a man aged 30 to 39 with type 1 diabetes. CDR3 in DNA: TGTGCCTGGAGCTCCCGAGGGGAATCACCCCTCCACTTT. Translating it yields CAWSSRGESPLHF.